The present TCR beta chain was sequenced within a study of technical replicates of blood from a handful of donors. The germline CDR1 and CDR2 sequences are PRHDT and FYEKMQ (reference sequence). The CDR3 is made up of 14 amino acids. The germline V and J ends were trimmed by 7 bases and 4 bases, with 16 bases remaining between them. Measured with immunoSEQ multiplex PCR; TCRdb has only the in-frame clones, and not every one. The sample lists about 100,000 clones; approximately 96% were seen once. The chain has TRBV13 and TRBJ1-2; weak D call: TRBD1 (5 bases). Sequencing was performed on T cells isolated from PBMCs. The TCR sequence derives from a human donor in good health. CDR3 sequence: CASNRVQGGYGYTF. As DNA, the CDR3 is TGTGCCAGCAACCGTGTCCAGGGCGGCTATGGCTACACCTTC. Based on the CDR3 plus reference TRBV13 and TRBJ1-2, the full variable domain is AAGVIQSPRHLIKEKRETATLKCYPIPRHDTVYWYQQGPGQDPQFLISFYEKMQSDKGSIPDRFSAQQFSDYHSELNMSSLELGDSALYFCASNRVQGGYGYTFGSGTRLTVV.